This T cell receptor (beta chain) was sequenced in a study of long-term antiretroviral therapy in people with HIV. The overall study: Collection dates of the earliest samples fall about a decade before the 2015 immediate-ART recommendation. Study-wide points: Against controls, HIV repertoires showed narrower ranges of CDR3 length.

Running of the v3.0 immunoSEQ assay took place at survey level. TCRdb's copy holds only in-frame clones and misses some; the assay was immunoSEQ multiplex PCR. The data show 40,000 or so clones, 86% seen once. Every donor contributed at least one pre-ART and at least two post-ART PBMC samples. Specimens retained about 0.9-11 million cryopreserved PBMC preceding DNA extraction. The CDR3 loop spans 14 amino acids. Trimming took 3 bases from V and 10 from J, leaving 16 bases between them. Germline V gene sequence: CDR1 MNHNS, CDR2 SASEGT. A note on this clone: Its antigen is currently unknown.

V usage is TRBV6-1 and J usage is TRBJ2-1, with a possible D match to TRBD2 (6 bases). This TCR came from a woman under 30 with HIV. The sample in question was unsorted PBMCs, obtained just before starting antiretroviral therapy. The CDR3 here is CASSERGRETEQFF. CDR3 nucleotides: TGTGCCAGCAGTGAGCGGGGTCGGGAGACAGAGCAGTTCTTC.